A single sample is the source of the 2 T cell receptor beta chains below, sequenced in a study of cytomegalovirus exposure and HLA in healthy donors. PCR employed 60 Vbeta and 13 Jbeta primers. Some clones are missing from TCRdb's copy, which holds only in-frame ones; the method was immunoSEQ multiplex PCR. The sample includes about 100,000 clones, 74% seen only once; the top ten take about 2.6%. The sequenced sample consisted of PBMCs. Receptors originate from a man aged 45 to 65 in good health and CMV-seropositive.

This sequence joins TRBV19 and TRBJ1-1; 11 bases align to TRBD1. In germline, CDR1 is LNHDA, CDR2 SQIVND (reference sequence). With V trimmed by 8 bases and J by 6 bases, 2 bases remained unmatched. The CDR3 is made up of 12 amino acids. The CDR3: CASSDRGPEAFF. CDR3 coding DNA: TGTGCCAGTTCGGACAGGGGGCCTGAAGCTTTCTTT.

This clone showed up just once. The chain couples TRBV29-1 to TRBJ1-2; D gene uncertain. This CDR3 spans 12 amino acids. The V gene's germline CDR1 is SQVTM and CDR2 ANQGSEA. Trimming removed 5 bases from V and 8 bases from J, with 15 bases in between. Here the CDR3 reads CSVLGSEGGYTF. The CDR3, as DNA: TGCAGCGTTTTGGGGTCGGAGGGCGGCTACACCTTC.